The T cell receptor (beta chain) described here comes from a study of cytomegalovirus exposure and HLA in healthy donors. TCRdb's table, derived via immunoSEQ multiplex PCR, lists solely in-frame clones and lacks some. This sample has more than 95,000 clones, with about 85% found just once. The germline gives CDR1 SGHAT, CDR2 FQNNGV. The V end was cut by 3 bases, the J end by 7 bases, with 16 bases between. The CDR3 covers 15 residues. The chain links TRBV11-2 to TRBJ1-5, with a possible D match to TRBD1 (6 bases). This receptor was identified in a man aged 18 to 30 in good health and CMV-seropositive. The material sequenced was PBMCs. The DNA of the CDR3 is TGTGCCAGCAGCTTGACTACAGGGCTTCGGCAGCCCCAGCATTTT. Translating gives CASSLTTGLRQPQHF.